The 10 T cell receptor beta chains below come from one sample, sequenced in a study of T-cell memory formation after mild COVID-19. TCRdb reprocessed the 5' RACE reads with MiXCR, giving one entry per CDR3 protein. Among over 300,000 distinct CDR3 sequences, more than 20% were seen once, and the ten largest hold roughly a fifth. Sequencing was done on a sample of PBMCs or a T cell subset sorted from them (not recorded which). The receptors derive from a young man who had mild COVID-19 (a few samples of this study predate the infection). Cell type and time point are not known.

This clonotype was seen a single time. This sequence joins TRBV6-4 and TRBJ2-5; D is perhaps TRBD1 (6 bases). Looked up from germline, CDR1 is MRHNA and CDR2 is SNTAGT. The V and J ends lost 6 bases and 7 bases respectively, with 15 bases between them. The CDR3 runs 13 residues. CDR3 in DNA: TGTGCCAGCAGCCCGGGACACGGAGGGACCCAGTACTTC. Protein product: CASSPGHGGTQYF.

The genes are TRBV20-1 and TRBJ2-7, with D perhaps matching TRBD1 or TRBD2 (6 bases each). The V gene's germline CDR1 is DFQATT and CDR2 SNEGSKA (reference sequence). Trimming pared 6 bases from V and 7 bases from J, leaving 16 bases between. The CDR3 loop spans 12 amino acids. The CDR3 region has the DNA TGCAGTGCCTCAATCGGAGGGGGAGAGCAGTACTTC. The encoded protein is CSASIGGGEQYF.

This clonotype was observed at least ten times. The chain links TRBV12-3 or TRBV12-4 to TRBJ2-5, with 8 bases fitting TRBD2. This CDR3 has 14 residues. The junction had 5 bases not matched to a gene; V was cut back by 3 bases and J by 5 bases. The CDR3 sequence: CASSFGPGGETQYF. For the CDR3, the DNA is TGTGCCAGCAGTTTTGGACCGGGAGGGGAGACCCAGTACTTC.

The chain carries TRBV5-1 and TRBJ2-2, with 10 bases lining up with TRBD1. CDR3 length equals 15 residues. V dropped 8 bases and J dropped 9; count of bases not matched to a gene: 13. Germline V gives CDR1 SGHRS, CDR2 YFSETQ. The CDR3 coding sequence is TGCGCCAGTTCCGGGACAGGGGCGTTCGGCAGGGAGCTGTTTTTT. Residues: CASSGTGAFGRELFF.

The V call is TRBV6-6, the J call TRBJ1-1, with D maybe TRBD1 (6 bases). Trimming stripped 8 bases from V and 5 bases from J, with 18 bases between. The length of the CDR3 is 14 residues. From germline, CDR1 is MNHNY and CDR2 SVGAGI (reference sequence). This chain's CDR3 is CASQGVTRGTEAFF. The CDR3 coding sequence is TGTGCCAGCCAGGGCGTGACCAGGGGTACTGAAGCTTTCTTT.

This clonotype was detected only a few times. V and J are TRBV6-6 and TRBJ2-2; D gene uncertain. This CDR3 is 13 amino acids long. Germline CDR1 is MNHNY and CDR2 is SVGAGI (reference sequence). Trimming cost V 2 bases and J 4 bases, with 5 bases left between them. The CDR3 is CASSYVSTGELFF. CDR3 sequence (DNA): TGTGCCAGCAGTTACGTTTCCACCGGGGAGCTGTTTTTT.

This clonotype was seen a few times. The chain is built from TRBV7-9 and TRBJ1-1, with 7 nucleotides matching TRBD1. CDR3 size: 15 residues. Per the germline V gene, CDR1 is SEHNR and CDR2 is FQNEAQ (reference sequence). Unmatched junction bases numbered 10, after V lost 5 bases and J lost 4 bases. The chain's CDR3 is CASSPAGGRTTEAFF. In DNA form, the CDR3 reads TGTGCCAGCAGCCCCGCAGGGGGAAGGACCACTGAAGCTTTCTTT.

The chain joins TRBV4-2 to TRBJ1-1; D uncertain. V dropped 2 bases and J dropped 5 bases, with 6 bases sitting between them. The CDR3 is 12 amino acids. In germline, CDR1 is LGHNA, CDR2 YNFKEQ. CDR3 sequence reads: CASSQQMTEAFF. In DNA, the CDR3 is TGTGCCAGCAGCCAACAGATGACTGAAGCTTTCTTT.

The chain uses TRBV28 and TRBJ2-3; 7 nucleotides align to TRBD1. Germline trimming cut 6 bases from V and 6 bases from J; bases unmatched to any gene: 15. The CDR3 consists of 16 residues. Germline V gene lookup returns CDR1 MDHEN and CDR2 SYDVKM. CDR3 loop: CASSPRDRARFDTQYF. Written as DNA, the CDR3 is TGTGCCAGCAGCCCCCGCGACAGGGCCCGGTTCGATACGCAGTATTTT.

This clonotype was seen only a few times. The V and J genes are TRBV7-9 and TRBJ1-1; a weak D match, TRBD1 (6 bases). Germline V gives CDR1 SEHNR, CDR2 FQNEAQ (reference sequence). CDR3 length: 15 residues. Trimming shortened V by 5 bases and J by 2 bases, and 15 bases separated the two germline ends. CDR3 sequence: CASSRAQGTNTEAFF. In DNA form, the CDR3 reads TGTGCCAGCAGCCGAGCACAGGGAACCAACACTGAAGCTTTCTTT.